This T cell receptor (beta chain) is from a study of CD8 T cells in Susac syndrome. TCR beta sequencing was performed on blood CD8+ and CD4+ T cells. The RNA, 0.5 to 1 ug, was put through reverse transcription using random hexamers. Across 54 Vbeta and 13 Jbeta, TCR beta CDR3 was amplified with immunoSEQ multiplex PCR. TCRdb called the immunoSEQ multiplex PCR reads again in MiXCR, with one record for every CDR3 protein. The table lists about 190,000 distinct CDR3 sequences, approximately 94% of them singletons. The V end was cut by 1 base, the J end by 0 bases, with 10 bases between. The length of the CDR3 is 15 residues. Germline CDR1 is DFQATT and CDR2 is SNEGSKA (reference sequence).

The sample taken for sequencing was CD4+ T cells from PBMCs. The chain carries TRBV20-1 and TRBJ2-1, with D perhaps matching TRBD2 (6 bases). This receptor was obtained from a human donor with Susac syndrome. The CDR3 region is CSARGPAGSYNEQFF. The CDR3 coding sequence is TGCAGTGCTAGAGGCCCAGCGGGCTCCTACAATGAGCAGTTCTTC.